Included here is one TCR beta chain sequence, with context. The antigen is undetermined. This sample was included in a study of beta chain features in type 1 diabetes. Findings of the study overall: Moderate but significant shortening of TCRB CDR3s was recorded in all four CD4+ subsets from Type 1 diabetes patients.

The CDR3 runs to 16 residues. Every bit of the isolated RNA underwent reverse transcription, so sequencing read expressed TCRB transcripts. TCRdb keeps only in-frame clones here, not all; method: immunoSEQ multiplex PCR. The sample holds hundreds of thousands of clones, roughly 15% seen once. The receptor was isolated from a man in his late teens or twenties with type 1 diabetes. The specimen was naive CD4+ T cells from blood. The chain employs TRBV21-1 and TRBJ2-7; the table's D call, TRBD2, was not checked against the DNA. TRBV21-1 has pseudogene status. The chain's CDR3 is CASSMSGTSGSYEQYF. Here the CDR3 DNA reads TGTGCCAGCAGCATGAGCGGGACTAGCGGTTCCTACGAGCAGTACTTC.